The subject of this entry is one T cell receptor beta chain. Its antigen is unknown. Germline CDR1 is SGHTA and CDR2 is FQGNSA. The germline V and J ends were trimmed by 1 base and 0 bases, with 10 bases remaining between them. This CDR3 has 16 residues. The memory fraction was CD4+CD45RO+CD25- cells. Whole-study results and caveats: Tumor-infiltrating Treg TCR alpha and beta sequences overlapped most with tumor naive CD4+ T cells, then blood naive. In terms of TCR gene usage, tumor memory CD4+ T cells clustered together with blood and lymph node memory CD4+ cells, as well as with lymph node naive CD4+ cells.

Semi-nested PCR with Nested Universal Primer A followed constant-region reverse priming of full-length variable regions. A single record per CDR3 protein comes from TCRdb applying MiXCR to the 5' RACE reads. The sample lists 25,000 to 40,000 distinct CDR3 sequences, around a quarter occurring once. Source material: memory CD4+ T cells sorted from blood. The subset is: memory CD4+ T cells, CD4+CD45RO+CD25-. The TCR was taken from a female donor with breast cancer. The rearrangement links TRBV7-2 to TRBJ2-1, with unresolved D. The CDR3 coding sequence is TGTGCCAGCAGCTTAGGTTACGGCATCTCCTACAATGAGCAGTTCTTC. Protein: CASSLGYGISYNEQFF.